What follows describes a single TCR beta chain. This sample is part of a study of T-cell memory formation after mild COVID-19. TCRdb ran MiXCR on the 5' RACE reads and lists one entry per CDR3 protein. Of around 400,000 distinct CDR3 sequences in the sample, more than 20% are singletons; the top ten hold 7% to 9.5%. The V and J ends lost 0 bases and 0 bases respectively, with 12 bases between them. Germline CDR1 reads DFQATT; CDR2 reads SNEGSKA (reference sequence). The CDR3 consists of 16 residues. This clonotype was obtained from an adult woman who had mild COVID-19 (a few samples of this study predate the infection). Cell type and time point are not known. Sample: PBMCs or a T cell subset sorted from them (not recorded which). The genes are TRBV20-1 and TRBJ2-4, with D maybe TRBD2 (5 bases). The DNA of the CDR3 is TGCAGTGCTAGAGATCAGAGGGATCTAGCCAAAAACATTCAGTACTTC. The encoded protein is CSARDQRDLAKNIQYF.